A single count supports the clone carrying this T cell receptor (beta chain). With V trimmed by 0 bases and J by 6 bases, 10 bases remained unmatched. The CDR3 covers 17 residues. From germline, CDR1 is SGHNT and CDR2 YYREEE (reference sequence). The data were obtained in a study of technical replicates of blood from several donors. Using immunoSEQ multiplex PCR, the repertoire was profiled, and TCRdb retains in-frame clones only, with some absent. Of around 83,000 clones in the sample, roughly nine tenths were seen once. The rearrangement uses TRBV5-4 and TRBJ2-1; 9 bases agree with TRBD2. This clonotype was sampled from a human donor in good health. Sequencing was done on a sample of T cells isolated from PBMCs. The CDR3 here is CASSLAVIAGAPNEQFF. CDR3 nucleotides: TGTGCCAGCAGCTTGGCGGTAATAGCGGGAGCCCCCAATGAGCAGTTCTTC.